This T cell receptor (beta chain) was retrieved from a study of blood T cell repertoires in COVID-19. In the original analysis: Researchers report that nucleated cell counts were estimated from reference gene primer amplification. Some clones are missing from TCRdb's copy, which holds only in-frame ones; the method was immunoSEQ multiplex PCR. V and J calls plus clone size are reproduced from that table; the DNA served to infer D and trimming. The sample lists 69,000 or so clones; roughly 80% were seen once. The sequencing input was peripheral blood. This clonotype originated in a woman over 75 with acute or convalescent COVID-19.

The CDR3: CASSTRQGPSGEQYF. CDR3 DNA sequence: TGTGCCAGCAGCACCCGACAGGGGCCATCGGGAGAGCAGTACTTC. The chain employs TRBV5-4 and TRBJ2-7; 8 bases are a match to TRBD1. The CDR3 length is 15 residues. Germline V gives CDR1 SGHNT, CDR2 YYREEE (reference sequence). V was clipped by 4 bases and J by 7 bases; unmatched bases: 13.